The 10 T cell receptor beta chains given below trace back to one sample, sequenced in a study of CD8 T cells in Susac syndrome. Random hexamers were used to reverse transcribe about 0.5 to 1 ug of RNA. TCRdb reprocessed the immunoSEQ multiplex PCR reads with MiXCR, giving one entry per CDR3 protein. This sample yields some 150,000 distinct CDR3 sequences, of which approximately 95% are seen a single time; 0.15% to 0.2% belongs to the top ten. Material for sequencing was CD4+ T cells from PBMCs. These receptors were obtained from a human donor with Susac syndrome.

The chain couples TRBV7-9 to TRBJ2-7; D tentatively reads TRBD1 or TRBD2 (5 bases each). V gave up 2 bases and J gave up 2 bases, with 10 bases separating them. Germline CDR1 and CDR2: SEHNR and FQNEAQ (reference sequence). The CDR3 spans 14 residues. This chain's CDR3 is CASSLMGVTYEQYF. The CDR3 DNA sequence: TGTGCCAGCAGCTTAATGGGGGTTACCTACGAGCAGTACTTC.

This chain uses TRBV18 with TRBJ1-2; D ambiguous. Germline CDR1 is KGHSH and CDR2 is LQKENI. Trimming shortened V by 3 bases and J by 3 bases, and 5 bases separated the two germline ends. The length of the CDR3 is 12 residues. CDR3 residues: CASSPADYGYTF. As DNA, the CDR3 is TGTGCCAGCTCACCGGCGGACTATGGCTACACCTTC.

The chain has TRBV20-1 and TRBJ2-5; 12 bases are a match to TRBD2. In germline, CDR1 is DFQATT, CDR2 SNEGSKA (reference sequence). V shed 0 bases and J 7 bases; nucleotides not matched to a gene: 12. The CDR3 spans 17 residues. The CDR3 loop reads CSARDPRTSGAARTQYF. CDR3 DNA: TGCAGTGCTAGAGACCCCCGGACTAGCGGGGCCGCTCGGACCCAGTACTTC.

CDR3 protein: CASSREGTGELFF. DNA of the CDR3: TGTGCCAGTAGTCGGGAAGGAACCGGGGAGCTGTTTTTT. The chain carries TRBV19 and TRBJ2-2, with D perhaps matching TRBD2 (5 bases). The germline V gene encodes CDR1 LNHDA and CDR2 SQIVND (reference sequence). V gave up 5 bases and J gave up 5 bases, with 9 bases separating them. The CDR3 runs 13 residues.

V and J are TRBV5-4 and TRBJ1-1; D is perhaps TRBD1 (6 bases). CDR1 SGHNT and CDR2 YYREEE come from the germline V gene (reference sequence). Deletions cut 2 bases from V and 0 bases from J, with 8 bases between. CDR3 length equals 14 residues. The CDR3 region is CASSFGQMNTEAFF. The DNA of the CDR3 is TGTGCCAGCAGCTTCGGACAGATGAACACTGAAGCTTTCTTT. The full variable domain, its missing parts supplied by reference TRBV5-4 and TRBJ1-1, is ETGVTQSPTHLIKTRGQQVTLRCSSQSGHNTVSWYQQALGQGPQFIFQYYREEENGRGNFPPRFSGLQFPNYSSELNVNALELDDSALYLCASSFGQMNTEAFFGQGTRLTVV.

This chain connects TRBV20-1 to TRBJ2-5; D might be TRBD1 or TRBD2, each matching 6 bases. CDR1 is DFQATT and CDR2 is SNEGSKA in the germline V gene (reference sequence). This CDR3 has 15 residues. Trimming took 1 base from V and 1 from J, leaving 13 bases between them. The CDR3 nucleotides are TGCAGTGCTAGAGCGGCCGGGGGCGGCCAAGAGACCCAGTACTTC. This translates into CSARAAGGGQETQYF.

The chain has TRBV29-1 and TRBJ1-3, with 9 bases identical to TRBD1. The CDR3 loop spans 14 amino acids. The germline CDR1 and CDR2 sequences are SQVTM and ANQGSEA. Trimming at V came to 6 bases and at J to 3 bases, leaving 6 bases not matched to a gene. The CDR3 sequence: CSVRDRVIGNTIYF. CDR3 bases: TGCAGCGTCCGGGACAGGGTTATTGGAAACACCATATATTTT. The entire variable domain, with the rest obtained from reference TRBV29-1 and TRBJ1-3, is as follows: SAVISQKPSRDICQRGTSLTIQCQVDSQVTMMFWYRQQPGQSLTLIATANQGSEATYESGFVIDKFPISRPNLTFSTLTVSNMSPEDSSIYLCSVRDRVIGNTIYFGEGSWLTVV.

The gene calls are TRBV29-1 and TRBJ2-7; the D is unclear. Trimming shortened V by 4 bases and J by 0 bases, and 7 bases separated the two germline ends. Germline V gene data show CDR1 as SQVTM and CDR2 as ANQGSEA. The CDR3 is made up of 12 amino acids. Here the CDR3 DNA reads TGCAGCGTTGCAGAGAGCTCCTACGAGCAGTACTTC. Amino acid sequence: CSVAESSYEQYF.

The gene calls are TRBV29-1 and TRBJ1-1; TRBD1 might be the D (6 bases). CDR3 length equals 15 residues. Germline CDR1 reads SQVTM; CDR2 reads ANQGSEA. V lost 0 bases to trimming and J lost 4 bases, with 15 bases between them. The CDR3 DNA reads TGCAGCGTTGAAGAAAGGGGGTGGGCGAGCACTGAAGCTTTCTTT. This sequence encodes CSVEERGWASTEAFF.

The chain links TRBV4-1 to TRBJ2-3; D not resolved. The CDR3 contains 15 residues. Germline-derived CDR1 and CDR2 are MGHRA and YSYEKL. Deletions cut 0 bases from V and 0 bases from J, with 7 bases between. The CDR3 coding sequence is TGCGCCAGCAGCCAAGATCGGCAGAGCACAGATACGCAGTATTTT. It specifies CASSQDRQSTDTQYF.